Shown below are 18 T cell receptor beta chains from a single sample sequenced in a study of vaccination and CD4 T cells after COVID-19. Treatment here: 10-day PBMC culture with coronavirus spike peptide pools or control peptides (ViraFEST assay). Ahead of the COVID-19 pandemic (2011-2018), the CD4+ T cells of the unexposed donor were collected. No cognate antigen is known for these TCRs. Cultured CD4+ T-cell DNA underwent Oncomine TCR Beta short-read sequencing. Each CDR3 protein gets one entry after TCRdb re-called the PCR reads with MiXCR. The data show approximately 10,000 distinct CDR3 sequences, around 48% seen once. Sequenced: CD4+ T cells from blood, cultured in vitro. Receptors were obtained from a human donor in good health.

The V call is TRBV6-1, the J call TRBJ1-3; D possibly corresponds to TRBD1 (6 bases). Trimming pared 6 bases from V and 5 bases from J, leaving 20 bases between. CDR1 is MNHNS and CDR2 is SASEGT in the germline V gene. The CDR3 is made up of 16 amino acids. In DNA, the CDR3 is TGTGCCAGCAGACGAAGAACAGGGTCTTACCGAAACACCATATATTTT. Translated, it gives CASRRRTGSYRNTIYF.

This clonotype showed up just once. The chain has TRBV5-4 and TRBJ2-7; 7 nucleotides agree with TRBD1. Germline loops: CDR1 SGHNT, CDR2 YYREEE (reference sequence). V dropped 2 bases and J dropped 0; count of bases not matched to a gene: 5. There are 15 residues in the CDR3. In DNA, the CDR3 is TGTGCCAGCAGCTTACAGGGGTCAGGCTCCTACGAGCAGTACTTC. The encoded protein is CASSLQGSGSYEQYF.

This clonotype came up a few times. V gene TRBV6-1 combines with J gene TRBJ2-2; 11 bases agree with TRBD2. The CDR3 sequence is 16 residues long. With 6 bases clipped from V and 3 bases from J, the junction kept 6 bases outside the gene matches. Germline V gene lookup returns CDR1 MNHNS and CDR2 SASEGT. As DNA, the CDR3 is TGTGCCAGCAGGGCTGGGACTAGCGGTCACACCGGGGAGCTGTTTTTT. This codes for CASRAGTSGHTGELFF.

The chain recombines TRBV19 with TRBJ2-1; D possibly uses TRBD1 or TRBD2 (5 bases each). CDR1 LNHDA and CDR2 SQIVND come from the germline V gene (reference sequence). This CDR3 contains 16 residues. V was trimmed by 1 base and J by 8 bases, leaving 18 bases between them. CDR3 nucleotide sequence: TGTGCCAGTAGTATAGCAAACGCGCTGGGGGTGTATGAGCAGTTCTTC. Amino acids: CASSIANALGVYEQFF.

This clonotype appeared once. The chain uses TRBV4-3 and TRBJ2-2; maybe TRBD1 (7 bases). Germline lookup yields CDR1 LGHNA and CDR2 YSLEER. The V and J ends lost 3 bases and 8 bases respectively, with 16 bases between them. CDR3 length equals 15 residues. CDR3 DNA sequence: TGCGCCAGCAGCCATGGTCAGGGGGGTCGGGGGGAGCTGTTTTTT. Translation: CASSHGQGGRGELFF.

The J gene is TRBJ1-2, the V gene TRBV6-5; D call uncertain. The V gene lost 2 bases and the J gene lost 8 bases, with 12 bases spanning the gap. This CDR3 is 13 amino acids long. Germline V CDR1 and CDR2: MNHEY, SVGAGI. The CDR3 loop reads CASSYRVVEGYTF. For the CDR3, the DNA is TGTGCCAGCAGTTACAGGGTGGTTGAAGGCTACACCTTC.

This clonotype showed up just a few times. The chain combines TRBV6-2 or TRBV6-3 with TRBJ2-1; possibly TRBD2 for D (6 bases). The V end was cut by 1 base, the J end by 0 bases, with 13 bases between. The CDR3 is made up of 17 amino acids. Germline V lookup: CDR1 MNHEY, CDR2 SVGEGT. As DNA, the CDR3 is TGTGCCAGCAGTTACTTTGCCGGGGGAAGCTCCTACAATGAGCAGTTCTTC. This sequence encodes CASSYFAGGSSYNEQFF.

Only a few counts were recorded for this clonotype. V is TRBV7-9 and J is TRBJ2-2; D unclear. Germline loops: CDR1 SEHNR, CDR2 FQNEAQ (reference sequence). V dropped 5 bases and J dropped 7 bases, with 14 bases sitting between them. The CDR3 loop spans 14 amino acids. In DNA, the CDR3 is TGTGCCAGCAGCCCCTTGTTCACACTCGGGGAGCTGTTTTTT. Translated: CASSPLFTLGELFF. The entire variable domain, with the rest obtained from reference TRBV7-9 and TRBJ2-2, is as follows: DTGVSQNPRHKITKRGQNVTFRCDPISEHNRLYWYRQTLGQGPEFLTYFQNEAQLEKSRLLSDRFSAERPKGSFSTLEIQRTEQGDSAMYLCASSPLFTLGELFFGEGSRLTVL.

This clonotype has a handful of counts. The chain recombines TRBV29-1 with TRBJ2-4; D might be TRBD2 (6 bases). The CDR3 is 13 amino acids. Per germline, CDR1 SQVTM and CDR2 ANQGSEA. The V end lost 7 bases, the J end lost 1 base, and 11 bases lay between the germline ends. The CDR3: CSARGDAKNIQYF. CDR3 DNA sequence: TGCAGCGCCCGCGGGGACGCCAAAAACATTCAGTACTTC. Full variable domain (missing parts from reference TRBV29-1 and TRBJ2-4): SAVISQKPSRDICQRGTSLTIQCQVDSQVTMMFWYRQQPGQSLTLIATANQGSEATYESGFVIDKFPISRPNLTFSTLTVSNMSPEDSSIYLCSARGDAKNIQYFGAGTRLSVL.

V and J are TRBV6-5 and TRBJ1-5; no definite D call. Trimming stripped 2 bases from V and 0 bases from J, with 11 bases between. The CDR3 contains 16 residues. CDR1 and CDR2 (germline): MNHEY, SVGAGI. CDR3 nucleotides: TGTGCCAGCAGTTACGGTAGTGGGCATAGCAATCAGCCCCAGCATTTT. It encodes CASSYGSGHSNQPQHF.

This clonotype was found a few times. The gene calls are TRBV27 and TRBJ1-2; perhaps TRBD1 as D (6 bases). The V end lost 3 bases, the J end lost 3 bases, and 14 bases lay between the germline ends. The CDR3 has 15 residues. Per germline, CDR1 MNHEY and CDR2 SMNVEV (reference sequence). The CDR3, as DNA: TGTGCCAGCAGTTTGTTGGGGGGCGTCGACTATGGCTACACCTTC. Protein product: CASSLLGGVDYGYTF.

The chain carries TRBV5-4 and TRBJ2-7, with 8 bases that match TRBD2. The CDR3 consists of 17 residues. Per the germline V gene, CDR1 is SGHNT and CDR2 is YYREEE (reference sequence). Trimming cost V 4 bases and J 0 bases; bases outside gene matches: 12. The CDR3 sequence: CASSPGVFGGASYEQYF. DNA of the CDR3: TGTGCCAGCAGCCCGGGGGTCTTCGGGGGGGCCTCCTACGAGCAGTACTTC.

This chain connects TRBV10-3 to TRBJ2-1; 9 nucleotides agree with TRBD1. The CDR3 runs 14 residues. Germline-derived CDR1 and CDR2 are ENHRY and SYGVKD. V shed 10 bases, J shed 6 bases, and the junction held 10 bases outside the gene matches. This chain's CDR3 is CASTPGQGPNEQFF. For the CDR3, the DNA is TGTGCCAGTACCCCGGGACAGGGACCCAATGAGCAGTTCTTC.

The gene calls are TRBV27 and TRBJ1-6; D is possibly TRBD1 (5 bases). The CDR3 sequence is 17 residues long. Trimming shortened V by 6 bases and J by 0 bases, and 15 bases separated the two germline ends. Germline CDR1 MNHEY, CDR2 SMNVEV (reference sequence). The CDR3 loop is CASRVGAGSSYNSPLHF. The CDR3 DNA follows: TGTGCCAGCAGGGTTGGGGCAGGGAGCTCCTATAATTCACCCCTCCACTTT.

The chain employs TRBV12-3 or TRBV12-4 and TRBJ1-2; TRBD1 matches 7 bases. Germline trimming cut 5 bases from V and 1 base from J; bases unmatched to any gene: 10. The CDR3 is 16 residues long. CDR3 bases: TGTGCCAGCAGTACGGGACATAACAGGGGTAACTATGGCTACACCTTC. This translates into CASSTGHNRGNYGYTF.

The sample holds a few counts of this clonotype. V usage is TRBV20-1 and J usage is TRBJ2-7; 8 nucleotides line up with TRBD1. Per the germline V gene, CDR1 is DFQATT and CDR2 is SNEGSKA (reference sequence). This CDR3 has 15 amino acids. J gave up 2 bases and V 3 bases, and 9 bases lay outside the gene matches. The DNA for the CDR3 is TGCAGTGCTAGGTGGGGACAGGCCTTACCCTACGAGCAGTACTTC. Protein sequence: CSARWGQALPYEQYF.

This clonotype was detected once. The J gene is TRBJ2-1, the V gene TRBV6-2 or TRBV6-3; D remains unclear. V was cut by 10 bases and J by 0 bases, with 19 bases left in between. From germline, CDR1 is MNHEY and CDR2 SVGEGT. CDR3 size: 16 residues. CDR3 sequence (DNA): TGTGCCACCTTTAGTCGGCAGGCGAGCTCCTACAATGAGCAGTTCTTC. This sequence encodes CATFSRQASSYNEQFF.

This clonotype was found a few times. The chain links TRBV28 to TRBJ1-1; the D gene is possibly TRBD1 (6 bases). Germline V gene data show CDR1 as MDHEN and CDR2 as SYDVKM. This CDR3 is 14 amino acids long. Trimming pared 7 bases from V and 3 bases from J, leaving 15 bases between. CDR3: CASTNGGQYTEAFF. For the CDR3, the DNA is TGTGCCAGCACCAACGGGGGGCAATACACTGAAGCTTTCTTT.